This TCR beta chain emerged from a study of blood T cell repertoires in COVID-19. This clone was detected once. Profiling relied on immunoSEQ multiplex PCR, and the TCRdb table lists in-frame clones only, not all of them. There are 250,000 to 350,000 clones in the sample; about nine tenths occur only once, and around 12% lies in the top ten. This receptor was taken from a woman between 55 and 75 years old with acute or convalescent COVID-19. The sequenced sample consisted of peripheral blood.

The CDR3 nucleotides are TGTGCCAGCAGCCCCCCAGGGACTCCTCGGCGGTTTCGGGAGCAGTACTTC. Encoded protein: CASSPPGTPRRFREQYF. V gene TRBV11-2 combines with J gene TRBJ2-7; maybe TRBD2 (6 bases). Per germline, CDR1 SGHAT and CDR2 FQNNGV. V was clipped by 5 bases and J by 7 bases, with 27 bases between them. This CDR3 is built from 17 residues.